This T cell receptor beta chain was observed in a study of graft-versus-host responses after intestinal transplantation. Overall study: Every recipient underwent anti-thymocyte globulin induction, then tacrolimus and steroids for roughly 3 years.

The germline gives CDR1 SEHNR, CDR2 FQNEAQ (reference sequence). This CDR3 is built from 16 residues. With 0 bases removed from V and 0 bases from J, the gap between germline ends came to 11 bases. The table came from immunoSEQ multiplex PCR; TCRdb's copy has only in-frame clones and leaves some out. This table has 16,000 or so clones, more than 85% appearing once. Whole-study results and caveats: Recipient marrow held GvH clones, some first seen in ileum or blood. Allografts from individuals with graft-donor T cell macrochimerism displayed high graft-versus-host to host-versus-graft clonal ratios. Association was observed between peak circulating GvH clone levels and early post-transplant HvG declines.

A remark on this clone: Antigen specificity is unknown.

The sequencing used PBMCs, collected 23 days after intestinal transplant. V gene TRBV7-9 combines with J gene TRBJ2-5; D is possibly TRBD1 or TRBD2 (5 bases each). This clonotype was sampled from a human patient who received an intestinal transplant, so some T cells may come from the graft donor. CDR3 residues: CASSLAGGGHQETQYF. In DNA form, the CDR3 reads TGTGCCAGCAGCTTAGCTGGTGGGGGTCACCAAGAGACCCAGTACTTC. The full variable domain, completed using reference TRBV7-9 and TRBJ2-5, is DTGVSQNPRHKITKRGQNVTFRCDPISEHNRLYWYRQTLGQGPEFLTYFQNEAQLEKSRLLSDRFSAERPKGSFSTLEIQRTEQGDSAMYLCASSLAGGGHQETQYFGPGTRLLVL.